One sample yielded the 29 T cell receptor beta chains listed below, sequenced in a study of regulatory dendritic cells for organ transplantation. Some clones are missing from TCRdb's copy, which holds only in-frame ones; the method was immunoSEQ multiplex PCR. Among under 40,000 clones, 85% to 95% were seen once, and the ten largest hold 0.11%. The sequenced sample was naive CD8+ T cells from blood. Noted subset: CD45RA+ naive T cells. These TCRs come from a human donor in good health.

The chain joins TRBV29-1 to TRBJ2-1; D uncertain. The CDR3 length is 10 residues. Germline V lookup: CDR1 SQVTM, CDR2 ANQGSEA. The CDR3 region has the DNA TGCACCGGTGGGGATAATGAGCAGTTCTTC. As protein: CTGGDNEQFF.

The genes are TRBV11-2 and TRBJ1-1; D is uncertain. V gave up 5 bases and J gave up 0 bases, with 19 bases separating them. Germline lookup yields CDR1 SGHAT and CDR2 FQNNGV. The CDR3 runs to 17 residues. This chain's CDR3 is CASSETPPNPMNTEAFF. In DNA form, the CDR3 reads TGTGCCAGCAGCGAAACCCCGCCCAACCCCATGAACACTGAAGCTTTCTTT.

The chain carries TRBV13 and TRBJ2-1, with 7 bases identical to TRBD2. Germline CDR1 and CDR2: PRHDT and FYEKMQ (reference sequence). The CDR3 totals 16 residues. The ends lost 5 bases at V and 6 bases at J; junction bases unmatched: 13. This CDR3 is CASSPGRDYIFNEQFF. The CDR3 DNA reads TGTGCCAGCAGCCCCGGCCGGGACTATATTTTCAATGAGCAGTTCTTC.

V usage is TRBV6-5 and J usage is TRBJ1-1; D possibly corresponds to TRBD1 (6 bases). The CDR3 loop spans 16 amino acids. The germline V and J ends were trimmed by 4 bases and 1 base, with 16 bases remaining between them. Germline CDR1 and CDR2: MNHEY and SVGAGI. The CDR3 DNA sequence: TGTGCCAGCAGTTTTGAGGCAAGAGGGGGGAACACTGAAGCTTTCTTT. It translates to CASSFEARGGNTEAFF.

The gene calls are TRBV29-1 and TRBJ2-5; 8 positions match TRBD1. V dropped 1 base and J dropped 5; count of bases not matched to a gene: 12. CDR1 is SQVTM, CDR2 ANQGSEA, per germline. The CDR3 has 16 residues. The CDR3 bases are TGCAGCGTTGAAGTTGGTCAGGGGGCGATACAGGAGACCCAGTACTTC. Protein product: CSVEVGQGAIQETQYF.

The CDR3 bases are TGTGCCAGCCGGACATCCGACGAGGGGGAGCAGTACTTC. Its protein is CASRTSDEGEQYF. The chain uses TRBV2 and TRBJ2-7; D may be TRBD1 or TRBD2 (5 bases each). The germline CDR1 and CDR2 sequences are SNHLY and FYNNEI. The length of the CDR3 is 13 residues. V lost 8 bases to trimming and J lost 7 bases, with 18 bases between them.

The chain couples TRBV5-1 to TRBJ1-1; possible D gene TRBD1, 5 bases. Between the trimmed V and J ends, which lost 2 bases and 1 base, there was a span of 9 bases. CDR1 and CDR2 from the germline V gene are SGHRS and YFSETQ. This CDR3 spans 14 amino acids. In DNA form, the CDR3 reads TGCGCCAGCAGCTTCCGGGACTCGAACACTGAAGCTTTCTTT. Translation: CASSFRDSNTEAFF.

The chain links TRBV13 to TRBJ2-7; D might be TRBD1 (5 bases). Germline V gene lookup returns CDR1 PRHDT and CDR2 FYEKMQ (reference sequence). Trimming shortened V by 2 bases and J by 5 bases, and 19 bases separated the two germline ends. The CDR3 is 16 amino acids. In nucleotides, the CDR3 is TGTGCCAGCAGCTTAAGTCCGTGGGGCTTGAAGAACGAGCAGTACTTC. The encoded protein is CASSLSPWGLKNEQYF.

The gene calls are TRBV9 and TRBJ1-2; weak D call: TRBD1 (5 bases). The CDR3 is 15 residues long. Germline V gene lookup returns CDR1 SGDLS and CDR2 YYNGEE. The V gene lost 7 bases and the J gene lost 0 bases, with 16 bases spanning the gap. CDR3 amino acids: CASSLRGEANYGYTF. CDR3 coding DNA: TGTGCCAGCTCACTCCGGGGGGAGGCTAACTATGGCTACACCTTC.

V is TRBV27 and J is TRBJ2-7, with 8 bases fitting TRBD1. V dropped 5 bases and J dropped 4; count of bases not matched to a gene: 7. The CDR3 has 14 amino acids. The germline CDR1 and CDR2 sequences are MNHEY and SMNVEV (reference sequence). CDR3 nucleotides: TGTGCCAGCAGTGCCGGGACAGGAGGTTACGAGCAGTACTTC. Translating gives CASSAGTGGYEQYF.

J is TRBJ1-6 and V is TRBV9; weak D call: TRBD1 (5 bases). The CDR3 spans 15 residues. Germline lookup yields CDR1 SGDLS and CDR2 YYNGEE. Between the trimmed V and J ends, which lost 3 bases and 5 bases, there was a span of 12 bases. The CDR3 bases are TGTGCCAGCAGCGCCCGGGGGGGTCATAATTCACCCCTCCACTTT. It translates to CASSARGGHNSPLHF.

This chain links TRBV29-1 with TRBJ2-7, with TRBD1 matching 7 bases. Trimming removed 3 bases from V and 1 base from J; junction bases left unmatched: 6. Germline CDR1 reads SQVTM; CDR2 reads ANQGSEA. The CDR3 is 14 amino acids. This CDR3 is CSVEVPGQSYEQYF. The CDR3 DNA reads TGCAGCGTTGAGGTACCGGGACAGTCCTACGAGCAGTACTTC.

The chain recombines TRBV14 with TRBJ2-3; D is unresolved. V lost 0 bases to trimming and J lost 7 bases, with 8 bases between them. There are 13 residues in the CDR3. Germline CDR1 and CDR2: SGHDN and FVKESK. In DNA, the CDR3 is TGTGCCAGCAGCCAAGATGGAGCCTATACGCAGTATTTT. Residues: CASSQDGAYTQYF.

Written as DNA, the CDR3 is TGTGCCTGGCGGGCGGGCTGGGAGCAGTTCTTC. This gives the protein CAWRAGWEQFF. This sequence joins TRBV30 and TRBJ2-1; D perhaps matches TRBD2 (5 bases). Between the trimmed V and J ends, which lost 5 bases and 10 bases, there was a span of 12 bases. Germline V gene lookup returns CDR1 GTSNPN and CDR2 SVGIG (reference sequence). This CDR3 is built from 11 residues.

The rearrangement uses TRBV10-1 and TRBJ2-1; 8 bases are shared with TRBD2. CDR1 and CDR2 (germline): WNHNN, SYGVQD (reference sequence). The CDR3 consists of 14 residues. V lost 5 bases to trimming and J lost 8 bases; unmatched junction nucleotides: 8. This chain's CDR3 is CASSPRTSFDEQFF. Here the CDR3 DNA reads TGCGCCAGCAGTCCTCGGACTAGCTTCGATGAGCAGTTCTTC.

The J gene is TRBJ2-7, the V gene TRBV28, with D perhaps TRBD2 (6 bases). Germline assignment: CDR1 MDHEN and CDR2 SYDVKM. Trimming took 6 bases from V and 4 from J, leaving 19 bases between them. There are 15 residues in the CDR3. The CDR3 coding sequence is TGTGCCAGCAGATCCCCCATGGCGGGATGGTACGAGCAGTACTTC. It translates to CASRSPMAGWYEQYF.

As DNA, the CDR3 is TGCGCCAGCAGCTTGAGGACAGGGCCGTACGAGCAGTACTTC. Its protein product is CASSLRTGPYEQYF. The rearrangement joins TRBV4-3 to TRBJ2-7; 8 bases line up with TRBD1. The CDR3 sequence is 14 residues long. Germline values: CDR1 LGHNA, CDR2 YSLEER. The V and J ends lost 5 bases and 4 bases, in that order; junction bases with no gene match: 7.

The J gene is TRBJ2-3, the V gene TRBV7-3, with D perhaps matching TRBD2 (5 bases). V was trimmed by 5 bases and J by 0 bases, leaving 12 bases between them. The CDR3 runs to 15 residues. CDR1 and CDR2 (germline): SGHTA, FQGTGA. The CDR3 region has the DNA TGTGCCAGCAGCCTAGCCATTACTAGCACAGATACGCAGTATTTT. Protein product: CASSLAITSTDTQYF.

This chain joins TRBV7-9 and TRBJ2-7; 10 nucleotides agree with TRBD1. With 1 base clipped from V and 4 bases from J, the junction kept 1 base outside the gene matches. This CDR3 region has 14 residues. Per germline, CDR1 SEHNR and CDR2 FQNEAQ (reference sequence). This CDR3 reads CASSLGQGAYEQYF. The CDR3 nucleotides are TGTGCCAGCAGCTTAGGACAGGGGGCTTACGAGCAGTACTTC.

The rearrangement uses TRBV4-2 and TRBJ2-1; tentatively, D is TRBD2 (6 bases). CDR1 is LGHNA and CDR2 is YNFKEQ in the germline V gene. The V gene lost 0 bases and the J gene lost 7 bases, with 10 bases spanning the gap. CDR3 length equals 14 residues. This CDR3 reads CASSQDRGYNEQFF. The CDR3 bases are TGTGCCAGCAGCCAAGATCGGGGGTATAATGAGCAGTTCTTC.

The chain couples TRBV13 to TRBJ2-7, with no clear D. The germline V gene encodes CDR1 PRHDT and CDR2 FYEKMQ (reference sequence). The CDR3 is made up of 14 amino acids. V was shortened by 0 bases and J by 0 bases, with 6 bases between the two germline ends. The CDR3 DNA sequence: TGTGCCAGCAGCTTAGGGCCGAGCTCCTACGAGCAGTACTTC. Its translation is CASSLGPSSYEQYF.

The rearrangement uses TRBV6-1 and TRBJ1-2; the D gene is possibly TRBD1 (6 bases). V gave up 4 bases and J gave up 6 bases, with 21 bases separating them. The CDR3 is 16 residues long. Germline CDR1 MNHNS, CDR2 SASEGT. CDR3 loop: CASSAWAGHSNDGYTF. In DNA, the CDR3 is TGTGCCAGCAGTGCTTGGGCGGGACACTCAAACGATGGCTACACCTTC.

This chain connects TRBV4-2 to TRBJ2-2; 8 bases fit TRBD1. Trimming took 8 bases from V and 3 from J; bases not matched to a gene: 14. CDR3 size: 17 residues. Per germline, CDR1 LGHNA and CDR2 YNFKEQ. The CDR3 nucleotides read TGTGCCAGCGTGGACAGGGTAATGGGAGCGGACACCGGGGAGCTGTTTTTT. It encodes CASVDRVMGADTGELFF.

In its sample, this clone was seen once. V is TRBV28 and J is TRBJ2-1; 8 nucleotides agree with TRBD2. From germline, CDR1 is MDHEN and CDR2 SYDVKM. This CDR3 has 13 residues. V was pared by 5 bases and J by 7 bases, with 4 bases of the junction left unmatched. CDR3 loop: CASSLAGGNEQFF. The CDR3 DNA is TGTGCCAGCAGTCTTGCGGGAGGAAATGAGCAGTTCTTC.

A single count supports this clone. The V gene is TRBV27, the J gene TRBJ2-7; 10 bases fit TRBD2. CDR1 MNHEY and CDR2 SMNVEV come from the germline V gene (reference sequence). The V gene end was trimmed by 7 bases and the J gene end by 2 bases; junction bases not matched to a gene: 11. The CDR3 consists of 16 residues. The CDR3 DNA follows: TGTGCCAGCATTGCTGATGGGACTAGCGAACCCTACGAGCAGTACTTC. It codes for CASIADGTSEPYEQYF.

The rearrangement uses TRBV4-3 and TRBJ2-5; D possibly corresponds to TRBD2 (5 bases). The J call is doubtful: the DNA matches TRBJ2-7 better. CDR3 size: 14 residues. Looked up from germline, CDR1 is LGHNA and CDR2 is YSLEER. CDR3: CASAEGTRSYEQYF. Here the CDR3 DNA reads TGCGCCAGCGCCGAGGGCACTAGGTCCTACGAGCAGTACTTC.

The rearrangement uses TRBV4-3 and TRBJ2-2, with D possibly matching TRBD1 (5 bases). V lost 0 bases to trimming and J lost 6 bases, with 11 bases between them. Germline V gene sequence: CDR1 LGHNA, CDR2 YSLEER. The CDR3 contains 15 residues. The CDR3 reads CASSQDFRAAGELFF. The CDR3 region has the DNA TGCGCCAGCAGCCAAGATTTCAGGGCGGCCGGGGAGCTGTTTTTT.

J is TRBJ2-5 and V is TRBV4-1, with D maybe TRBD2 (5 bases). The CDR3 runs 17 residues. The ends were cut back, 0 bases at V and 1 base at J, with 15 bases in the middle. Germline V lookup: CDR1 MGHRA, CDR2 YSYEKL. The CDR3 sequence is CASSQDDRAAAQETQYF. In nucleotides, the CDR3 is TGCGCCAGCAGCCAAGATGATAGAGCGGCAGCCCAAGAGACCCAGTACTTC.

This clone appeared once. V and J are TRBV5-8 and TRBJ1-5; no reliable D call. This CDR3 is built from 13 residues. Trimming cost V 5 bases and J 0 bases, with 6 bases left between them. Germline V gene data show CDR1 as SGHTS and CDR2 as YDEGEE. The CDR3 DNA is TGTGCCAGCAGTTATTATAGCAATCAGCCCCAGCATTTT. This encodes CASSYYSNQPQHF.